This T cell receptor (beta chain) was recovered during a study of cytomegalovirus exposure and HLA in healthy donors. Points from the study as a whole: Most TCR sequences showed up rarely, but some public TCRs showed up in many donors. Beyond CMV serostatus, there was no information to go on about immune exposure.

Turning to this clone: Its antigen is still unknown.

The PCR employed 60 Vbeta primers together with 13 Jbeta primers. Assay: immunoSEQ multiplex PCR; the TCRdb copy retains only in-frame clones and omits some. The sample lists around 200,000 clones, roughly four fifths occurring once. The J segment lost 0 bases and the V segment lost 10 bases, leaving 6 bases of the junction unmatched. CDR3 length: 14 residues. The germline gives CDR1 MDHEN, CDR2 SYDVKM. V and J are TRBV28 and TRBJ1-5; 7 bases agree with TRBD1. This clonotype was sampled from a girl between 5 and 17 years old in good health and CMV-seronegative. Sequencing was carried out using PBMCs. As DNA, the CDR3 is TGTGCCACCGCAGGGGGTTATAGCAATCAGCCCCAGCATTTT. Encoded protein: CATAGGYSNQPQHF.